This TCR beta chain was captured in a study of response to subunit inactivated influenza vaccine (dated by TCRdb to 2016 to 2019). In terms of the full investigation: Deep quantitative profiling of the T cell receptor repertoire was used in the study to follow responses to a trivalent subunit inactivated influenza vaccine. The study at large found these results: The authors proposed that each seasonal influenza vaccination may bring in only a limited number of new T cells.

Library method: RT-PCR. The run used an Illumina HiSeq 2500. The raw public data were reprocessed by TCRdb itself: fastp quality trimming at Q25, MiXCR clonotype calling, in-frame beta chains only. CDR3 protein sequences are deduplicated, and each keeps its most common genes and DNA. Across this sample there are 500,000 to 600,000 distinct CDR3 sequences, with 6.5% to 8% seen only once. The ten largest clones represent around 13% of the sample. Including the terminal cysteine and phenylalanine, the CDR3 comprises 16 residues. Only the CDR3 DNA is retained, 48 bases long and in frame from the first base. CDR1 and CDR2 are drawn from the germline V gene: MNHEY, SVGAGI. V is pruned by 3 bases and J by 3 bases, leaving 10 bases of the junction without a gene match. With regard to this clonotype: The target of this receptor is not known. No qualities accompany the bases; no much larger clone lies one base away.

The receptor chain draws on TRBV6-5 and TRBJ2-7, with 8 junctional bases fitting TRBD2. The source material was PBMCs from blood, sampled less than 30 months after vaccination. The TCR sequence derives from a man aged 45 to 75 who received an inactivated influenza vaccine. Donor details come from another sample of the same person, matched by shared clones. Here is the DNA: TGTGCCAGCAGTTATTTCGGGCGGGGGGAAGACTACGAGCAGTACTTC. The encoded protein is CASSYFGRGEDYEQYF.